This entry features one T cell receptor beta chain sequence. Its antigen remains undetermined. At one boundary the junction diverges from the germline segment, which might be a read error. The sample is drawn from a study of OX40 agonist ivuxolimab in advanced cancers. Background for the entire study: The costimulatory receptor OX40 (CD134) was targeted by ivuxolimab, a fully human IgG2 agonistic monoclonal antibody. Intravenous ivuxolimab was administered to patients every 2 weeks at six dose levels: 0.01, 0.1, 0.3, 1.5, 3 and 10 mg/kg. Among the roughly 54 dose-escalation patients, about 20 had hepatocellular carcinoma, about 15 melanoma, 9 renal cell carcinoma and 9 head and neck cancer. A male proportion of around 83% and a mean age of roughly 55 years, ranging from about 20 to 79, were recorded for the dose-escalation cohort. Prior anti-PD-1, anti-PD-L1 or anti-CTLA-4 therapy was permitted, and approximately 42% of dose-escalation patients had received checkpoint inhibitors. Partial responses occurred in three dose-escalation patients: two with cutaneous melanoma and one with hepatocellular carcinoma. Peripheral TCRbeta sequencing aimed to test whether ivuxolimab altered TCR sequence diversity and caused clonal T-cell expansion. The paper covers the monotherapy dose-escalation part of the phase I ivuxolimab trial, which included N = 52 patients.

The CDR1 and CDR2 encoded by the germline V gene (reference sequence) are SSHAT and FNYEAQ. From cysteine to phenylalanine, the CDR3 is 15 amino acids long. Of all the DNA, just the CDR3 is kept, 45 bases in frame from base 1. What the work shows at the level of the full study, not this receptor alone: In the 0.1-3.0 mg/kg groups, partial responders were among the patients with the lowest normalized peripheral clonal expansion, particularly in CD8+ T cells. The antigen specificity of the peripheral T cells that underwent clonal expansion was not determined. At doses from 0.1 to 3.0 mg/kg, clonal expansion was seen in both CD4+ and CD8+ blood T cells between baseline and week 6. After ivuxolimab, more expanded clones were found on average in CD8+ T cells than in CD4+ T cells. Low levels of normalized T-cell clonal expansion were also shown by some nonresponding patients.

To sequence the TCRbeta CDR3 region, genomic DNA was isolated from the sorted cells. TCRbeta CDR3 regions were sequenced using the immunoSEQ Assay. Imported from immuneACCESS, the table was reduced by TCRdb to in-frame sequences with V and J called. These copies leave out some clones; in studies compared against another copy, an unresolved V gene accounts for under half, and the cause of the remainder is not known. The sample profile shows tens of thousands of clones; less than 95% of them were found once. The ten top clones hold 0.25% to 0.35% of the sample. Patients with autoimmune disease history or receiving systemic immunosuppression were excluded from the trial. Peripheral blood for TCR sequencing was collected from all dose cohorts at baseline, on cycle 4 day 1, and on cycle 7 day 1. The samples were drawn from a first-in-human, open-label, multicenter phase I dose-escalation trial of ivuxolimab. Adults with locally advanced or metastatic head and neck squamous cell, hepatocellular, melanoma or renal cell carcinoma were enrolled in the trial. Before TCR sequencing, CD4+ and CD8+ T cells were separately sorted from peripheral blood.

Rearrangement joined TRBV7-7 to TRBJ2-1, and 11 junctional nucleotides match TRBD2. The sequence derives from an adult with an advanced solid tumor such as melanoma, head and neck, liver or kidney cancer. The material sequenced was CD4+ or CD8+ T cells sorted from blood, taken in a trial of the OX40 agonist ivuxolimab. The CDR3 loop reads CASSQTSGGINEQFF. Read as DNA, the sequence is TGTGCTAGCAGCCAAACTAGCGGGGGAATCAATGAGCAGTTCTTC.